These 18 T cell receptor beta chains share one sample of origin, sequenced in a study of regulatory T cells in long-lasting Graves disease. Building the TCR beta libraries relied on iRepertoire HTBI primers, and CDR3 regions underwent Arm-PCR. TCRdb called the multiplex PCR reads again in MiXCR, with one record for every CDR3 protein. The sample lists roughly 400,000 distinct CDR3 sequences, 15% to 20% seen once, with roughly 23% in the top ten. Time point here: newly diagnosed GD, antithyroid drugs for less than 3 months. Extracted PBMC RNA gave rise to the TCR library. The same specimen was also included in a second study, on T cells in Graves' hyperthyroidism and ophthalmopathy.

The specimen was peripheral blood mononuclear cells (PBMCs), collected at new diagnosis, from a patient treated with antithyroid drugs. Source of these receptors: a woman younger than 35 with Graves disease.

As DNA, the CDR3 is TGTGCCACCAGTGAAGGAAGAACTGAAGCTTTCTTT. Translated, it gives CATSEGRTEAFF. V usage is TRBV24-1 and J usage is TRBJ1-1; the D is unclear. CDR1 KGHDR and CDR2 SFDVKD come from the germline V gene. V shed 4 bases and J shed 5 bases, with 7 bases lying between them. CDR3 length: 12 residues.

This clonotype was found many times. V is TRBV2 and J is TRBJ2-1; possibly TRBD1 for D (6 bases). CDR1 and CDR2 from the germline V gene are SNHLY and FYNNEI. The CDR3 contains 15 residues. V was cut by 2 bases and J by 1 base, with 9 bases left in between. CDR3 protein: CASSETGYSYNEQFF. The DNA for the CDR3 is TGTGCCAGCAGTGAAACAGGGTATTCCTACAATGAGCAGTTCTTC.

This sequence joins TRBV5-1 and TRBJ2-1, with 13 bases matching TRBD2. The CDR3 totals 18 residues. The germline CDR1 and CDR2 sequences are SGHRS and YFSETQ. Trimming cost V 3 bases and J 5 bases; bases outside gene matches: 11. CDR3: CASSYTTGTSGVNNEQFF. The DNA for the CDR3 is TGCGCCAGCAGCTACACAACCGGGACTAGCGGGGTAAACAATGAGCAGTTCTTC.

This clonotype was detected ten times or more. This rearrangement joins TRBV13 to TRBJ2-1; D is unresolved. Germline V lookup: CDR1 PRHDT, CDR2 FYEKMQ (reference sequence). V was cut by 5 bases and J by 6 bases, with 20 bases left in between. The CDR3 spans 16 residues. Here the CDR3 DNA reads TGTGCCAGCAGCCCCGATAGCTATCGGATCTTCAATGAGCAGTTCTTC. Residues: CASSPDSYRIFNEQFF. Drawing the rest from reference TRBV13 and TRBJ2-1, the complete variable domain is AAGVIQSPRHLIKEKRETATLKCYPIPRHDTVYWYQQGPGQDPQFLISFYEKMQSDKGSIPDRFSAQQFSDYHSELNMSSLELGDSALYFCASSPDSYRIFNEQFFGPGTRLTVL.

The chain's CDR3 is CATQTSGGSYEQYF. The CDR3 coding sequence is TGTGCCACCCAAACAAGCGGAGGGTCCTACGAGCAGTACTTC. This rearrangement joins TRBV19 to TRBJ2-7; possible D gene TRBD2, 6 bases. Between the trimmed V and J ends, which lost 10 bases and 1 base, there was a span of 17 bases. CDR1 and CDR2 from the germline V gene are LNHDA and SQIVND (reference sequence). This CDR3 comprises 14 residues.

This clonotype was seen more than once but under ten times. This chain connects TRBV29-1 to TRBJ2-6; TRBD1 or TRBD2 may be the D gene (6 bases each). This CDR3 comprises 15 residues. The germline V and J ends were trimmed by 6 bases and 0 bases, with 12 bases remaining between them. From germline, CDR1 is SQVTM and CDR2 ANQGSEA. DNA for the CDR3: TGCAGCGTCTGGGGGGCAAGCTCTGGGGCCAACGTCCTGACTTTC. As protein: CSVWGASSGANVLTF.

This clonotype was counted a few times. The rearrangement links TRBV5-1 to TRBJ2-1; D call uncertain. V gave up 2 bases and J gave up 4 bases, with 10 bases separating them. This CDR3 is 14 amino acids long. Germline V gene lookup returns CDR1 SGHRS and CDR2 YFSETQ. The CDR3 spells CASSLDWSYNEQFF. The CDR3 DNA reads as TGCGCCAGCAGCTTAGACTGGTCTTACAATGAGCAGTTCTTC.

This clonotype was detected many times. The chain recombines TRBV20-1 with TRBJ2-5; tentative D call: TRBD2 (5 bases). V was pared by 2 bases and J by 5 bases, with 15 bases between. Germline CDR1 and CDR2: DFQATT and SNEGSKA (reference sequence). The CDR3 is 14 residues long. CDR3 sequence (DNA): TGCAGTGCTAGACCGGGATTCGGCGTGGAGACCCAGTACTTC. This gives the protein CSARPGFGVETQYF.

In this sample, this clonotype turned up many times. V usage is TRBV28 and J usage is TRBJ1-2; tentatively, D is TRBD1 (5 bases). The germline gives CDR1 MDHEN, CDR2 SYDVKM. CDR3 length: 16 residues. Trimming stripped 1 base from V and 0 bases from J, with 12 bases between. The CDR3 DNA follows: TGTGCCAGCAGTTTATACTCAGGGTCAGCTAACTATGGCTACACCTTC. Protein sequence: CASSLYSGSANYGYTF.

This clonotype turned up a few times. The genes are TRBV20-1 and TRBJ1-6; TRBD1 is a possible D gene (5 bases). V dropped 0 bases and J dropped 8 bases, with 11 bases sitting between them. Germline CDR1 DFQATT, CDR2 SNEGSKA (reference sequence). The CDR3 is made up of 14 amino acids. DNA for the CDR3: TGCAGTGCTAGAGAATCAGGGTGGGATTCACCCCTCCACTTT. Translating it yields CSARESGWDSPLHF.

The chain has TRBV6-2 or TRBV6-3 and TRBJ2-1; 7 bases match TRBD1. J gave up 2 bases and V 4 bases, and 5 bases lay outside the gene matches. From germline, CDR1 is MNHEY and CDR2 SVGEGT. The CDR3 is 15 amino acids. The CDR3 DNA reads TGTGCCAGCAGTTCCCCTAGGGGGCCCTACAATGAGCAGTTCTTC. The encoded protein is CASSSPRGPYNEQFF.

This clonotype was counted ten times or more. The rearrangement uses TRBV2 and TRBJ1-6; D gene ambiguous. The germline V gene encodes CDR1 SNHLY and CDR2 FYNNEI. The V end was cut by 6 bases, the J end by 5 bases, with 5 bases between. The length of the CDR3 is 12 residues. CDR3 coding DNA: TGTGCCAGCAGGGAAAATAATTCACCCCTCCACTTT. Its translation is CASRENNSPLHF.

This clonotype occurred many times. The V and J genes are TRBV2 and TRBJ2-5; the D is unclear. Germline V gene data show CDR1 as SNHLY and CDR2 as FYNNEI. With 7 bases removed from V and 4 bases from J, the gap between germline ends came to 4 bases. The CDR3 is 10 amino acids. The DNA of the CDR3 is TGTGCCAGCATGGTAGAGACCCAGTACTTC. Amino acid sequence: CASMVETQYF. The variable domain in full, completed from reference TRBV2 and TRBJ2-5, reads EPEVTQTPSHQVTQMGQEVILRCVPISNHLYFYWYRQILGQKVEFLVSFYNNEISEKSEIFDDQFSVERPDGSNFTLKIRSTKLEDSAMYFCASMVETQYFGPGTRLLVL.

Concerning this clonotype: A much larger clone sits a single nucleotide away, making a read error possible. The rearrangement joins TRBV6-2 or TRBV6-3 to TRBJ2-7; D possibly corresponds to TRBD1 (6 bases). The CDR3 contains 16 residues. With 8 bases removed from V and 4 bases from J, the gap between germline ends came to 24 bases. Per germline, CDR1 MNHEY and CDR2 SVGEGT. This CDR3 is CASGEGGTGSQYEQYF. Written as DNA, the CDR3 is TGTGCCAGCGGTGAAGGTGGTACAGGGAGTCAGTACGAGCAGTACTTC.

This clonotype was seen ten or more times. V gene TRBV7-8 combines with J gene TRBJ1-2; 10 nucleotides match TRBD1. The CDR3 runs to 15 residues. Germline-derived CDR1 and CDR2 are SGHVS and FQNEAQ. J was trimmed by 4 bases and V by 5 bases; bases with no gene match: 7. CDR3 in amino acids: CASSRTGQGSYGYTF. The CDR3 coding sequence is TGTGCCAGCAGCAGAACGGGACAGGGGTCCTATGGCTACACCTTC.

There are many counts of this clonotype. This chain links TRBV27 with TRBJ2-3; 8 positions agree with TRBD2. V lost 5 bases to trimming and J lost 0 bases; unmatched junction nucleotides: 7. Germline loops: CDR1 MNHEY, CDR2 SMNVEV (reference sequence). The length of the CDR3 is 16 residues. The DNA for the CDR3 is TGTGCCAGCAGTCCCCCGGCTAGCGGGAGCACAGATACGCAGTATTTT. Translating it yields CASSPPASGSTDTQYF.

As concerns this clonotype: One base away lies a much larger clone, so this may be a sequencing read error. This rearrangement joins TRBV20-1 to TRBJ2-1; D remains ambiguous. V dropped 5 bases and J dropped 7 bases, with 15 bases sitting between them. This CDR3 has 13 amino acids. Looked up from germline, CDR1 is DFQATT and CDR2 is SNEGSKA (reference sequence). CDR3 amino acids: CSADLVVGNEQFF. In DNA form, the CDR3 reads TGCAGTGCTGACCTAGTGGTGGGAAATGAGCAGTTCTTC.

This chain uses TRBV7-9 with TRBJ1-1; unclear D gene. Trimming took off 6 bases at V and 1 base at J, with 9 bases between the two ends. The length of the CDR3 is 13 residues. CDR1 is SEHNR, CDR2 FQNEAQ, per germline (reference sequence). This CDR3 reads CASSFSANTEAFF. In nucleotides, the CDR3 is TGTGCCAGCAGTTTTAGTGCGAACACTGAAGCTTTCTTT. The full variable domain, with the rest looked up from reference TRBV7-9 and TRBJ1-1, is DTGVSQNPRHKITKRGQNVTFRCDPISEHNRLYWYRQTLGQGPEFLTYFQNEAQLEKSRLLSDRFSAERPKGSFSTLEIQRTEQGDSAMYLCASSFSANTEAFFGQGTRLTVV.